The TCR beta chain described here comes from a study of CD8+ T cells in alopecia areata. After isolation, RNA underwent reverse transcription to generate cDNA as the sequencing template. Sequenced by immunoSEQ multiplex PCR; TCRdb stores in-frame clones only, minus some. The sample shows 150,000 or so clones, 87% of them seen only once. Germline loops: CDR1 GTSNPN, CDR2 SVGIG (reference sequence). V was pared by 1 base and J by 4 bases, with 6 bases of the junction left unmatched. CDR3 length equals 14 residues. The sequencing here drew on CD8+ T cells sorted from blood, taken at week 0. The rearrangement uses TRBV30 and TRBJ1-2; 7 bases align to TRBD1. The receptor was derived from a human donor with alopecia areata. CDR3 residues: CAWSEGGEAYGYTF. CDR3 in DNA: TGTGCCTGGAGTGAAGGGGGCGAGGCCTATGGCTACACCTTC.